The clone carrying this T cell receptor (beta chain) ranks as medium-sized (0.01 to 0.1%). The data stem from a study of molecular identifiers for immune sequencing clone quantification. Each CDR3 protein gets one entry after TCRdb re-called the PCR reads with MiXCR. The sample includes 5,500 or so distinct CDR3 sequences, roughly 16% of them seen just once. Germline assignment: CDR1 SGHTA and CDR2 FQGNSA. CDR3 length equals 14 residues. Unmatched junction bases numbered 3, after V lost 3 bases and J lost 4 bases. The TCR comes from a human donor in good health. Some libraries in this study had Jurkat cell RNA spiked in. Specimen: naive CD8+ T cells from blood, with Jurkat cell RNA spiked in. Subset indicated: FACS-sorted CD8+CD4-CCR7+CD45RA+ naive T cells. The rearrangement uses TRBV7-2 and TRBJ2-7; 10 bases are a match to TRBD2. The CDR3 DNA follows: TGTGCCAGCAGCTTTACTAGCGGGGAGTACGAGCAGTACTTC. Its protein is CASSFTSGEYEQYF.